These 30 T cell receptor beta chains share one sample of origin, sequenced in a study of shared clonotypes between healthy human individuals. Profiled with immunoSEQ multiplex PCR; TCRdb holds only in-frame clones, not every one. Here the sample spans 550,000 to 800,000 clones, 90% being singletons. The sample was memory CD8+ T cells from PBMCs. Subset here: CD45RO+ cells pooled with CCR7-negative TemRA cells. These receptors came from a man aged 18 to 30 in good health. Some clones in this sample may be carry-over from other donors' samples.

The V gene is TRBV7-3, the J gene TRBJ1-6; tentative D call: TRBD1 (6 bases). The germline gives CDR1 SGHTA, CDR2 FQGTGA. V lost 3 bases to trimming and J lost 10 bases, with 13 bases between them. CDR3 length equals 14 residues. Here the CDR3 DNA reads TGTGCCAGCAGCTTCACAGGGAGGGGATCACCCCTCCACTTT. It encodes CASSFTGRGSPLHF.

With regard to this clone: This CDR3 is also generated by other DNA sequences in the sample. The J gene is TRBJ1-1, the V gene TRBV5-1; unclear D gene. The CDR3 runs 14 residues. Germline CDR1 SGHRS, CDR2 YFSETQ. V was clipped by 0 bases and J by 1 base, with 7 bases between them. The CDR3 reads CASSLGRGNTEAFF. The CDR3 DNA reads TGCGCCAGCAGCTTGGGTCGGGGGAACACTGAAGCTTTCTTT.

V usage is TRBV30 and J usage is TRBJ2-5; D is undetermined. The DNA end lines up better with TRBJ2-7; the J call may be wrong. CDR1 is GTSNPN, CDR2 SVGIG, per germline (reference sequence). The CDR3 contains 13 residues. The DNA for the CDR3 is TGTGCCTGGAGTGTAAGTGGGGTTGACGAGCAGTACTTC. The encoded protein is CAWSVSGVDEQYF.

The chain joins TRBV4-2 to TRBJ1-3; possibly TRBD1 for D (5 bases). The ends were cut back, 4 bases at V and 3 bases at J, with 16 bases in the middle. The CDR3 has 16 amino acids. Germline V gives CDR1 LGHNA, CDR2 YNFKEQ. The CDR3 spells CASSPRDGAIGNTIYF. The CDR3 DNA reads TGTGCCAGCAGCCCGAGGGACGGGGCAATTGGAAACACCATATATTTT.

Comments on this clone: The sample holds other DNA sequences that translate to the same CDR3. This chain joins TRBV4-1 and TRBJ2-7; possible D gene TRBD1, 6 bases. With 1 base removed from V and 2 bases from J, the gap between germline ends came to 9 bases. The CDR3 consists of 14 residues. The germline CDR1 and CDR2 sequences are MGHRA and YSYEKL. DNA of the CDR3: TGCGCCAGCAGCCAAGTACAGGGTACCTACGAGCAGTACTTC. Encoded protein: CASSQVQGTYEQYF.

The gene calls are TRBV11-2 and TRBJ2-3, with 9 positions matching TRBD2. CDR3 length equals 16 residues. Trimming at V came to 6 bases and at J to 1 base, leaving 8 bases not matched to a gene. Germline V gene sequence: CDR1 SGHAT, CDR2 FQNNGV. The chain's CDR3 is CASSPTRGGRTDTQYF. DNA for the CDR3: TGTGCCAGCAGTCCCACGCGGGGGGGGCGCACAGATACGCAGTATTTT. The full variable domain, rest sourced from reference TRBV11-2 and TRBJ2-3, is EAGVAQSPRYKIIEKRQSVAFWCNPISGHATLYWYQQILGQGPKLLIQFQNNGVVDDSQLPKDRFSAERLKGVDSTLKIQPAKLEDSAVYLCASSPTRGGRTDTQYFGPGTRLTVL.

V gene TRBV7-9 combines with J gene TRBJ2-7; unclear D gene. There are 13 residues in the CDR3. The V end was cut by 5 bases, the J end by 2 bases, with 10 bases between. Looked up from germline, CDR1 is SEHNR and CDR2 is FQNEAQ (reference sequence). In DNA, the CDR3 is TGTGCCAGCAGCCCCCCCCAGCCCTACGAGCAGTACTTC. Its protein product is CASSPPQPYEQYF. Using reference TRBV7-9 and TRBJ2-7 for the parts outside the CDR3, the full variable domain is DTGVSQNPRHKITKRGQNVTFRCDPISEHNRLYWYRQTLGQGPEFLTYFQNEAQLEKSRLLSDRFSAERPKGSFSTLEIQRTEQGDSAMYLCASSPPQPYEQYFGPGTRLTVT.

The chain links TRBV5-1 to TRBJ2-7; no definite D call. Per the germline V gene, CDR1 is SGHRS and CDR2 is YFSETQ. V was trimmed by 1 base and J by 5 bases, leaving 19 bases between them. This CDR3 comprises 16 residues. Written as DNA, the CDR3 is TGCGCCAGCAGCTTGTTAAACGGCAATTCTCCCGACGAGCAGTACTTC. This encodes CASSLLNGNSPDEQYF.

CDR3: CATAQGTRSNYEQYF. CDR3 nucleotide sequence: TGTGCCACCGCTCAGGGGACCCGTTCTAACTACGAGCAGTACTTC. The gene calls are TRBV15 and TRBJ2-7, with D tentatively TRBD1 (6 bases). Germline CDR1 LNHNV, CDR2 YYDKDF (reference sequence). CDR3 size: 15 residues. The germline V and J ends were trimmed by 8 bases and 3 bases, with 20 bases remaining between them.

Comment on this clone: Within the sample, other DNA sequences also encode this same CDR3. The chain has TRBV7-9 and TRBJ2-7, with TRBD2 matching 7 bases. This CDR3 region has 13 residues. After removal of 6 bases from V and 0 bases from J, the junction contained 2 bases not matched to a gene. Germline CDR1 is SEHNR and CDR2 is FQNEAQ (reference sequence). The CDR3 nucleotides read TGTGCCAGCAGGGGCGGGAGCTCCTACGAGCAGTACTTC. Translation gives CASRGGSSYEQYF.

This chain connects TRBV19 to TRBJ2-7, with no clear D. The CDR3 covers 13 residues. Per germline, CDR1 LNHDA and CDR2 SQIVND (reference sequence). Trimming shortened V by 6 bases and J by 6 bases, and 15 bases separated the two germline ends. CDR3 region: CASSTGPWSEQYF. CDR3 DNA: TGTGCCAGTAGCACCGGACCTTGGAGCGAGCAGTACTTC.

This chain uses TRBV27 with TRBJ2-7; maybe TRBD1 (6 bases). CDR1 and CDR2 from the germline V gene are MNHEY and SMNVEV (reference sequence). CDR3 size: 17 residues. The V end was cut by 0 bases, the J end by 2 bases, with 17 bases between. The CDR3 sequence is CASSLSVNRDITYEQYF. DNA for the CDR3: TGTGCCAGCAGTTTATCGGTTAACAGGGACATTACCTACGAGCAGTACTTC.

The gene calls are TRBV19 and TRBJ1-5, with D tentatively TRBD1 (6 bases). V was clipped by 3 bases and J by 7 bases, with 13 bases between them. The CDR3 is 14 amino acids. CDR1 is LNHDA, CDR2 SQIVND, per germline (reference sequence). CDR3 in DNA: TGTGCCAGTAGTATTGTTTGGCAGGGGCAGCCCCAGCATTTT. Amino acids: CASSIVWQGQPQHF.

This clone was detected only once. This chain connects TRBV7-8 to TRBJ1-1; D remains unclear. The CDR3 consists of 17 residues. With 3 bases removed from V and 0 bases from J, the gap between germline ends came to 17 bases. From germline, CDR1 is SGHVS and CDR2 FQNEAQ. The CDR3 sequence is CASSLLPFTGMNTEAFF. Written as DNA, the CDR3 is TGTGCCAGCAGCTTGCTCCCGTTTACGGGCATGAACACTGAAGCTTTCTTT.

V gene TRBV28 combines with J gene TRBJ2-2; no firm D call. V shed 2 bases and J shed 7 bases, with 5 bases lying between them. CDR3 length equals 12 residues. Germline values: CDR1 MDHEN, CDR2 SYDVKM. In DNA form, the CDR3 reads TGTGCCAGCAGTTTAGATCTCGGGGAGCTGTTTTTT. It translates to CASSLDLGELFF.

This clone was found once. The chain joins TRBV29-1 to TRBJ2-6; 10 positions agree with TRBD2. Germline V CDR1 and CDR2: SQVTM, ANQGSEA. J lost 0 bases, V lost 6 bases, and 5 bases had no gene match. CDR3 length: 16 amino acids. The CDR3 bases are TGCAGCGTGCTAGCGGGAGAGAGCTCTGGGGCCAACGTCCTGACTTTC. As protein: CSVLAGESSGANVLTF.

The chain recombines TRBV7-9 with TRBJ2-7; no definite D call. V dropped 5 bases and J dropped 3 bases, with 17 bases sitting between them. The CDR3 extends over 15 amino acids. The germline V gene encodes CDR1 SEHNR and CDR2 FQNEAQ (reference sequence). The CDR3 sequence is CASSPNTLPDYEQYF. CDR3 DNA: TGTGCCAGCAGCCCGAACACCTTACCCGACTACGAGCAGTACTTC.

The rearrangement uses TRBV7-3 and TRBJ2-7, with a possible D match to TRBD1 (6 bases). V was pared by 5 bases and J by 3 bases, with 17 bases between. Germline V gene sequence: CDR1 SGHTA, CDR2 FQGTGA. The CDR3 consists of 15 residues. In nucleotides, the CDR3 is TGTGCCAGCAGCCCGGGACACCACCCCATCTACGAGCAGTACTTC. It encodes CASSPGHHPIYEQYF.

The V and J genes are TRBV4-2 and TRBJ1-1; D gene ambiguous. Germline V gene data show CDR1 as LGHNA and CDR2 as YNFKEQ. Trimming removed 3 bases at V and 5 bases at J, with 16 bases between. The CDR3 contains 15 residues. The CDR3 DNA reads as TGTGCCAGCAGCCAGTCCGGGGAATCTAGGACTGAAGCTTTCTTT. Translation gives CASSQSGESRTEAFF.

This chain uses TRBV29-1 with TRBJ2-2; TRBD1 matches 10 bases. CDR1 is SQVTM, CDR2 ANQGSEA, per germline. The V segment lost 7 bases and the J segment 3 bases; nucleotides outside the gene matches: 8. This CDR3 has 15 residues. In nucleotides, the CDR3 is TGCAGCGCCAGAGACAGGGGGCGCGACACCGGGGAGCTGTTTTTT. Translating gives CSARDRGRDTGELFF.

This clone was picked up one time. The CDR3: CAIKGGRDTGELFF. The CDR3 region has the DNA TGTGCCATCAAGGGGGGCAGGGACACCGGGGAGCTGTTTTTT. The rearrangement joins TRBV10-3 to TRBJ2-2, with D tentatively TRBD1 or TRBD2 (6 bases each). Germline loops: CDR1 ENHRY, CDR2 SYGVKD. There are 14 residues in the CDR3. V shed 7 bases and J shed 3 bases, with 12 bases lying between them.

V and J are TRBV27 and TRBJ2-5; D ambiguous. The J call may be wrong; the DNA end is better matched by TRBJ2-7. Germline values: CDR1 MNHEY, CDR2 SMNVEV (reference sequence). The CDR3 spans 14 residues. CDR3 protein: CASSLSQTRYEQYF. The CDR3 DNA reads as TGTGCCAGCAGTTTATCCCAGACAAGGTACGAGCAGTACTTC.

The rearrangement uses TRBV11-2 and TRBJ2-7; 10 nucleotides match TRBD2. This CDR3 spans 16 amino acids. J gave up 5 bases and V 8 bases, and 15 bases lay outside the gene matches. The germline gives CDR1 SGHAT, CDR2 FQNNGV. Here the CDR3 DNA reads TGTGCCAGCGCCCCCGGGGGGACTAGCGAGTTGGACGAGCAGTACTTC. This sequence encodes CASAPGGTSELDEQYF.

The chain uses TRBV29-1 and TRBJ2-2, with D possibly called TRBD1 or TRBD2 (5 bases each). V was shortened by 6 bases and J by 5 bases, with 10 bases between the two germline ends. The CDR3 runs 12 residues. The V gene's germline CDR1 is SQVTM and CDR2 ANQGSEA. The CDR3 loop is CSVLWGTGELFF. Written as DNA, the CDR3 is TGCAGCGTCTTATGGGGGACCGGGGAGCTGTTTTTT.

The rearrangement joins TRBV4-3 to TRBJ2-1; D is perhaps TRBD2 (5 bases). The CDR3 is made up of 13 amino acids. Germline CDR1 LGHNA, CDR2 YSLEER. V was shortened by 0 bases and J by 7 bases, with 7 bases between the two germline ends. This CDR3 reads CASSQDSGNEQFF. CDR3 DNA: TGCGCCAGCAGCCAAGATTCGGGGAATGAGCAGTTCTTC.

The chain uses TRBV7-9 and TRBJ1-3, with D hard to call. Trimming cost V 4 bases and J 2 bases, with 12 bases left between them. The CDR3 has 15 amino acids. CDR1 and CDR2 (germline): SEHNR, FQNEAQ (reference sequence). CDR3 loop: CASSSNDGPGNTIYF. CDR3 nucleotide sequence: TGTGCCAGCAGCTCCAACGATGGTCCTGGAAACACCATATATTTT.

This clone is a singleton in its sample. In the same sample, other DNA sequences code for this CDR3. V and J are TRBV27 and TRBJ2-2; no firm D call. The CDR3 loop spans 12 amino acids. Germline V CDR1 and CDR2: MNHEY, SMNVEV (reference sequence). The V end was cut by 5 bases, the J end by 5 bases, with 6 bases between. As DNA, the CDR3 is TGTGCCAGCAGTCCACTTACCGGGGAGCTGTTTTTT. Translating gives CASSPLTGELFF.

V usage is TRBV27 and J usage is TRBJ1-1; TRBD1 might be the D (6 bases). V dropped 4 bases and J dropped 5 bases, with 11 bases sitting between them. The CDR3 is made up of 13 amino acids. Germline-derived CDR1 and CDR2 are MNHEY and SMNVEV (reference sequence). CDR3 in amino acids: CASSSLQGTEAFF. In nucleotides, the CDR3 is TGTGCCAGCAGTTCTTTACAGGGAACTGAAGCTTTCTTT.

As DNA, the CDR3 is TGTGCCAGCAGCCCGGGCCTCTACTCTGGGGCCAACGTCCTGACTTTC. Translated: CASSPGLYSGANVLTF. V and J are TRBV9 and TRBJ2-6; D unclear. This CDR3 spans 16 amino acids. The germline V gene encodes CDR1 SGDLS and CDR2 YYNGEE. Trimming took 4 bases from V and 0 from J, leaving 11 bases between them.

The rearrangement links TRBV5-1 to TRBJ2-1; D is undetermined. V lost 1 base and J lost 4, with 15 bases in between. Germline CDR1 is SGHRS and CDR2 is YFSETQ. CDR3 length: 16 amino acids. CDR3 sequence: CASSLFRPRQYNEQFF. For the CDR3, the DNA is TGCGCCAGCAGCTTGTTCCGCCCCAGACAATACAATGAGCAGTTCTTC.